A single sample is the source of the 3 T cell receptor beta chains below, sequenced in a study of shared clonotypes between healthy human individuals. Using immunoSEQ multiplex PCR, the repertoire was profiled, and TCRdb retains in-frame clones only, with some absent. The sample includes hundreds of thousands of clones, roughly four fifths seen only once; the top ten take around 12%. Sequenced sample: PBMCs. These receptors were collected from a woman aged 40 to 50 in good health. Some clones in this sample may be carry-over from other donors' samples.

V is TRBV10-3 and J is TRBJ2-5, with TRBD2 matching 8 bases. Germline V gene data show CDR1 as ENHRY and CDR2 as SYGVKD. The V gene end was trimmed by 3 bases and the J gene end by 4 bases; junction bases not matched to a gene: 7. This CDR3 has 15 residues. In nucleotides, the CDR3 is TGTGCCATCAGTGATGGGACTAGGGGCGGAGAGACCCAGTACTTC. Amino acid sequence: CAISDGTRGGETQYF.

DNA for the CDR3: TGTGCCAGCAGTTTGGGCTCTCTCTACGAGCAGTACTTC. This codes for CASSLGSLYEQYF. This rearrangement joins TRBV6-6 to TRBJ2-7; D gene unclear. V gave up 4 bases and J gave up 3 bases, with 10 bases separating them. The length of the CDR3 is 13 residues. Per germline, CDR1 MNHNY and CDR2 SVGAGI (reference sequence).

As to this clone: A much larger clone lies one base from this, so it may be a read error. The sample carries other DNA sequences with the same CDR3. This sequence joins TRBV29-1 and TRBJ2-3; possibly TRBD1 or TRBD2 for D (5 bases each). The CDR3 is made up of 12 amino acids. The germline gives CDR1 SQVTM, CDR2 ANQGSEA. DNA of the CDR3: TGTAGCGCAACCCCGGGGCCAGATACGCAGTATTTT. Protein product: CSATPGPDTQYF.